This T cell receptor beta chain was captured by sequencing in a study of CD8+ T cells in alopecia areata. Extraction of RNA preceded its reverse transcription into cDNA, which served as the sequencing template. The repertoire was sequenced with immunoSEQ multiplex PCR; TCRdb's copy has only in-frame clones and lacks some. The profile shows about 130,000 clones, about 60% of them singletons. Trimming cost V 5 bases and J 4 bases; bases outside gene matches: 7. Germline values: CDR1 KGHSH, CDR2 LQKENI. The CDR3 contains 15 residues. The chain recombines TRBV18 with TRBJ1-5; 8 bases map to TRBD1. The TCR originated in a human donor with alopecia areata. Sequenced here: CD4+ T cells sorted from blood, sampled at week 0. CDR3 sequence reads: CASSGQGGANQPQHF. The CDR3 region has the DNA TGTGCCAGCTCAGGACAGGGCGGGGCAAATCAGCCCCAGCATTTT.